This record covers a single TCR beta chain. Making TCR beta cDNA involved approximately 530 ng total RNA and a constant-region primer. Libraries for TCR beta were built through three nested multiplex PCR rounds, which together made up a slightly modified ARM-PCR procedure. TCRdb used MiXCR to reprocess the multiplex PCR reads, holding one entry per CDR3 protein. The table shows about 50,000 distinct CDR3 sequences, with around 77% occurring only once. The sample comes from a study of tumor-infiltrating lymphocytes in primary liver carcinoma. Taking roughly 18-32 mg of unsorted bulk tissue, the authors co-extracted RNA and DNA. At sampling, these chronic HBV carriers had received no treatment. Tumor regions sampled: superior, inferior, left, right poles, and centre. Sequenced: liver tumor tissue from sampling region 5. The subset: tumor region T5, tumor centre. This receptor was taken from a man aged 35 to 55 with primary liver carcinoma and hepatitis B virus infection.

The CDR3 sequence: CSVVAVGAYTGELFF. The DNA of the CDR3 is TGCAGCGTTGTCGCGGTGGGAGCGTACACCGGGGAGCTGTTTTTT. This chain links TRBV29-1 with TRBJ2-2; tentative D call: TRBD2 (5 bases). V lost 4 bases, J lost 3 bases, and 15 bases lay in between. The CDR3 sequence is 15 residues long. CDR1 SQVTM and CDR2 ANQGSEA come from the germline V gene.